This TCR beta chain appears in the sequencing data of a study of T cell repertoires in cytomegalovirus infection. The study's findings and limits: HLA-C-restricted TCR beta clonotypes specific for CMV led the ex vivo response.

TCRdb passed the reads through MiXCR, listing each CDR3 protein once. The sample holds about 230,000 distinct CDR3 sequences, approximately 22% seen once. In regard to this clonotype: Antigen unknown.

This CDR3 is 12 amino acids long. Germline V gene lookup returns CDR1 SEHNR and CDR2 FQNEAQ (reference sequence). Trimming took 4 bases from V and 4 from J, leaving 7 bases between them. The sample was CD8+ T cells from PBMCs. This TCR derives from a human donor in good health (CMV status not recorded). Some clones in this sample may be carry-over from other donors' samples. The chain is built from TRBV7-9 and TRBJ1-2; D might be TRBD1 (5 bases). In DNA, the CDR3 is TGTGCCAGCAGCTCAGGGATCTATGGCTACACCTTC. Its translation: CASSSGIYGYTF.